This paragraph reports one TCR beta chain. This entry is derived from a study of cytomegalovirus exposure and HLA in healthy donors. Using immunoSEQ multiplex PCR, the repertoire was profiled, and TCRdb retains in-frame clones only, with some absent. The sample has over 150,000 clones; 75% to 90% are singletons. A roughly 130-subject validation cohort, separate from the 666-subject first cohort, supplied the donors. The sequenced material came from PBMCs. The receptor was derived from a man aged 18 to 30 in good health and CMV-seropositive.

The CDR3 sequence is CSASGGRDIQYF. Here the CDR3 DNA reads TGCAGCGCCTCGGGAGGGAGAGACATTCAGTACTTC. The chain employs TRBV29-1 and TRBJ2-4, with TRBD2 identical over 8 bases. CDR3 size: 12 residues. Germline CDR1 and CDR2: SQVTM and ANQGSEA. The trim removed 7 bases at V and 8 bases at J, leaving 7 bases unmatched.